The sequence of this TCR beta chain was determined in a study of blood T cell repertoires in COVID-19. Study details: Acute-phase and convalescent COVID-19 samples originated in the United States, Italy and Spain.

Original processing notes: For nucleated cells, counts were estimated from reference gene primer amplification. The assay was immunoSEQ multiplex PCR, and TCRdb's table has in-frame clones only and misses some. V, J and clone size derive from that table, while D and trimming were established from the DNA sequence. The table has 150,000 or so clones, about 83% seen once. CDR3 length: 13 amino acids. The V end lost 5 bases, the J end lost 0 bases, and 9 bases lay between the germline ends. The germline gives CDR1 SGHRS, CDR2 YFSETQ. Cohorts were based on clinical histories the participants reported. Shortly before study entry, within 2 weeks, exposed participants had met a COVID-19 case.

Sequenced sample: PBMCs or T cells enriched from blood (not recorded which). The receptor comes from a woman aged 50 to 60 who had been exposed to COVID-19. This chain joins TRBV5-1 and TRBJ2-7; perhaps TRBD1 as D (5 bases). CDR3 sequence reads: CASSTGSSYEQYF. CDR3 in DNA: TGCGCCAGCAGTACAGGAAGCTCCTACGAGCAGTACTTC.